A selection of T cell receptor beta chains follows, all from one sample in a study of Tregs in tolerant kidney transplant recipients. Assay used: immunoSEQ multiplex PCR; TCRdb lists only in-frame clones, some missing. In the table there are around 230,000 clones, roughly 84% of which are singletons. Sequencing used CD4+ T cells from blood. The receptors here all came from a human donor in good health. Both conserved end residues are part of each CDR3. D genes are given only for firm matches. Clone size is given for some rows only: seen once, a few or many times, or a class if the clone is expanded.

v_gene	j_gene	abundance	d_gene	CDR3nt	CDR3aa
TRBV6-5	TRBJ1-2	few	TRBD1	TGTGCCAGCAGGCCATACAGGGGGCTTAACTATGGCTACACCTTC	CASRPYRGLNYGYTF
TRBV7-9	TRBJ1-2	NA	NA	TGTGCCAGCAGCTTAAACGGTCGTGATGGCTACACCTTC	CASSLNGRDGYTF
TRBV5-1	TRBJ2-1	few	TRBD2	TGCGCCAGCAGCGTCGGACTAGCGGGGGGGCCAAGTGAGCAGTTCTTC	CASSVGLAGGPSEQFF
TRBV25-1	TRBJ1-4	NA	NA	TGTGCCAGCAGTGTCCACCGCGGGGGTAGTAATGAAAAACTGTTTTTT	CASSVHRGGSNEKLFF
TRBV5-1	TRBJ2-1	NA	NA	TGCGCCAGCAGCATCGGACAAGGTGAGCAGTTCTTC	CASSIGQGEQFF
TRBV6-5	TRBJ2-7	NA	NA	TGTGCCAGCAGTCGGACCGAGTACGAGCAGTACTTC	CASSRTEYEQYF
TRBV30	TRBJ1-6	NA	NA	TGTGCCTGGGGTCTCGAGGGTAACTCACCCCTCCACTTT	CAWGLEGNSPLHF
TRBV30	TRBJ2-7	NA	NA	TGTGCCTGGAGTGTCGGCCCTGCGGCCTCCTACGAGCAGTACTTC	CAWSVGPAASYEQYF
TRBV6-5	TRBJ2-1	few	NA	TGTGCCAGCAGTTCCGACTCATACAATGAGCAGTTCTTC	CASSSDSYNEQFF
TRBV5-1	TRBJ1-3	NA	NA	TGCGCCAGCAGCTTAAGGGAAAACTCTGGAAACACCATATATTTT	CASSLRENSGNTIYF
TRBV29-1	TRBJ1-1	NA	NA	TGCAGCGTGAGGGGACACCAACTAAACACTGAAGCTTTCTTT	CSVRGHQLNTEAFF
TRBV7-9	TRBJ1-5	NA	TRBD1	TGTGCCAGCAGCTTTTTTGGACAGGCAGATCAGCCCCAGCATTTT	CASSFFGQADQPQHF
TRBV29-1	TRBJ2-3	NA	NA	TGCAGCGCCGAGGGTCGGGGCTCTAGCACAGATACGCAGTATTTT	CSAEGRGSSTDTQYF
TRBV27	TRBJ2-1	NA	NA	TGTGCCAGCAGTTTAGCCTTCATGGGGGGGCAAGGTGAGCAGTTCTTC	CASSLAFMGGQGEQFF
TRBV19	TRBJ1-3	NA	NA	TGTGCCAGTAGTAGGGGCAGCAGCTCTGGAAACACCATATATTTT	CASSRGSSSGNTIYF
TRBV7-8	TRBJ1-1	NA	TRBD1	TGTGCCAGCAGCTCCAGGACAGGGCGGACTGAAGCTTTCTTT	CASSSRTGRTEAFF
TRBV30	TRBJ1-1	NA	NA	TGTGCCTGGGGACAGCTTTTGACTTTCTTT	CAWGQLLTFF
TRBV13	TRBJ1-3	NA	NA	TGTGCCAGCAGCTCGGGTGGGCCTAGCTCTGGAAACACCATATATTTT	CASSSGGPSSGNTIYF
TRBV27	TRBJ2-2	NA	NA	TGTGCCAGCAGTTTATTTGTAGTTCAGGGCACCGGGGAGCTGTTTTTT	CASSLFVVQGTGELFF
TRBV5-4	TRBJ2-1	NA	NA	TGTGCCAGCAGCTCACCCTCAGAAGCGAGTGAGCAGTTCTTC	CASSSPSEASEQFF
TRBV5-4	TRBJ2-5	NA	TRBD2	TGTGCCAGCAGCCCGGGGACTAGGAGCACAAAGACCCAGTACTTC	CASSPGTRSTKTQYF
TRBV27	TRBJ1-5	few	TRBD1	TGTGCCAGCAGTTCCCGACAGGGTTATCAGCCCCAGCATTTT	CASSSRQGYQPQHF